These T cell receptor beta chains were read from a single sample in a study of blood T cells in healthy people across ages. MiXCR, applied by TCRdb to the 5' RACE reads, yields one record per CDR3 protein. The data show approximately 900,000 distinct CDR3 sequences, 25% to 35% seen once. The data also belong to a second study, concerning T cells of mothers and their children.

Material for sequencing was blood. The receptor set was obtained from a woman in her 40s in good health. The CDR3 runs from the conserved cysteine through the conserved F or W. Fields, in order: V gene, D gene, clone size, J gene, CDR3 DNA, CDR3 protein. The D gene is left open where the match is weak. Clone size is given for some rows only: seen once, a few or many times, or a class if the clone is expanded.

V gene: TRBV18; D gene: -; clone size: many; J gene: TRBJ2-5; CDR3 DNA: TGTGCCAGCTCACCACCGAACAGCCAAGAGACCCAGTACTTC; CDR3 protein: CASSPPNSQETQYF
V gene: TRBV29-1; D gene: -; clone size: many; J gene: TRBJ2-3; CDR3 DNA: TGCAGCGTTGTCAGGGACAGCACAGATACGCAGTATTTT; CDR3 protein: CSVVRDSTDTQYF
V gene: TRBV15; D gene: -; clone size: -; J gene: TRBJ2-5; CDR3 DNA: TGTGCCGCCAGCAGAGATCGCGGGGAGGCAAAGACCCAGTACTTC; CDR3 protein: CAASRDRGEAKTQYF
V gene: TRBV20-1; D gene: TRBD2; clone size: -; J gene: TRBJ2-3; CDR3 DNA: TGCAGTGCTCGAGCGGGGGGGCCAAGAGATACGCAGTATTTT; CDR3 protein: CSARAGGPRDTQYF
V gene: TRBV4-1; D gene: -; clone size: -; J gene: TRBJ1-2; CDR3 DNA: TGTGCCAGCAGCCCAGACCCCAGGGTTGGTGGCTACACCTTC; CDR3 protein: CASSPDPRVGGYTF
V gene: TRBV29-1; D gene: -; clone size: many; J gene: TRBJ2-7; CDR3 DNA: TGCAGCGTTCGAGCAGGGCGAGAAAGCTACGAGCAGTACTTC; CDR3 protein: CSVRAGRESYEQYF
V gene: TRBV20-1; D gene: TRBD2; clone size: -; J gene: TRBJ2-1; CDR3 DNA: TGCAGTGCTAGTGGGGCGGGGGGGCCATTGCAGTTCTTC; CDR3 protein: CSASGAGGPLQFF
V gene: TRBV5-5; D gene: -; clone size: -; J gene: TRBJ2-7; CDR3 DNA: TGTGCCAGCAGTCCGGTTAAAGGTCCCGGATACGAGCAGTACTTC; CDR3 protein: CASSPVKGPGYEQYF
V gene: TRBV28; D gene: -; clone size: many; J gene: TRBJ2-7; CDR3 DNA: TGTGCCAGCAGTCAGACAGGCGGCGAGCAGTACTTC; CDR3 protein: CASSQTGGEQYF
V gene: TRBV7-2; D gene: -; clone size: -; J gene: TRBJ2-7; CDR3 DNA: TGTGCCAGCAGCCACGGGACGATCTACGAGCAGTACTTC; CDR3 protein: CASSHGTIYEQYF
V gene: TRBV7-9; D gene: -; clone size: -; J gene: TRBJ1-6; CDR3 DNA: TGTGCCAGCAGCTTCATCTTCCGGGGCCCTCAGAATTCACCCCTCCACTTT; CDR3 protein: CASSFIFRGPQNSPLHF
V gene: TRBV29-1; D gene: TRBD1; clone size: many; J gene: TRBJ1-1; CDR3 DNA: TGCAGCGTTACAATAACAGGGGTTAATGAAGCTTTCTTT; CDR3 protein: CSVTITGVNEAFF
V gene: TRBV10-3; D gene: TRBD2; clone size: few; J gene: TRBJ2-5; CDR3 DNA: TGTGCCATCAGTGTGGCGGGGGGAGGGGAGACCCAGTACTTC; CDR3 protein: CAISVAGGGETQYF
V gene: TRBV4-1; D gene: -; clone size: many; J gene: TRBJ2-7; CDR3 DNA: TGCGCCAGCAGCCCCACGGCCTGGTTGTCCTACGAGCAGTACTTC; CDR3 protein: CASSPTAWLSYEQYF
V gene: TRBV20-1; D gene: TRBD1; clone size: -; J gene: TRBJ1-2; CDR3 DNA: TGCAGTGCCGAACCGACAGGGGCGATTAACTATGGCTACACCTTC; CDR3 protein: CSAEPTGAINYGYTF
V gene: TRBV6-6; D gene: -; clone size: -; J gene: TRBJ2-7; CDR3 DNA: TGTGCCAGCAGTTACCGCTCCGGGACGGGCTACGAGCAGTACTTC; CDR3 protein: CASSYRSGTGYEQYF
V gene: TRBV6-2/TRBV6-3; D gene: -; clone size: many; J gene: TRBJ2-7; CDR3 DNA: TGTGCCAGCAGTAATACTGCCTCCTACGAGCAGTACTTC; CDR3 protein: CASSNTASYEQYF
V gene: TRBV20-1; D gene: -; clone size: -; J gene: TRBJ1-2; CDR3 DNA: TGCAGTGCTAGGGTTGGTCAGATTTATTATGGCTACACCTTC; CDR3 protein: CSARVGQIYYGYTF
V gene: TRBV6-1; D gene: TRBD1; clone size: many; J gene: TRBJ2-7; CDR3 DNA: TGTGCCAGCAGTGAAGCACGGACAGGCTCCTACGAGCAGTACTTC; CDR3 protein: CASSEARTGSYEQYF
V gene: TRBV14; D gene: -; clone size: many; J gene: TRBJ1-2; CDR3 DNA: TGTGCCAGCAGCCAAGACGAAACCTATGGCTACACCTTC; CDR3 protein: CASSQDETYGYTF
V gene: TRBV7-2; D gene: TRBD2; clone size: -; J gene: TRBJ2-5; CDR3 DNA: TGTGCCAGCAGCTCCCTGCCGGGGGGGTCCGGGGAGACCCAGTACTTC; CDR3 protein: CASSSLPGGSGETQYF
V gene: TRBV5-1; D gene: -; clone size: -; J gene: TRBJ2-1; CDR3 DNA: TGCGCCAGCAGCTTGGTGGCTGGCGAGTACAATGAGCAGTTCTTC; CDR3 protein: CASSLVAGEYNEQFF
V gene: TRBV4-2; D gene: -; clone size: many; J gene: TRBJ1-1; CDR3 DNA: TGTGCCAGCAGCCAAGAGTACGGGGGGAGCACTGAAGCTTTCTTT; CDR3 protein: CASSQEYGGSTEAFF
V gene: TRBV20-1; D gene: -; clone size: -; J gene: TRBJ1-5; CDR3 DNA: TGCAGTGCTAGAGAGCAGACCCTTAGGCCCCAGCATTTT; CDR3 protein: CSAREQTLRPQHF
V gene: TRBV27; D gene: -; clone size: -; J gene: TRBJ1-4; CDR3 DNA: TGTGCCAGCCGGTCGGAGACTACTAATGAAAAACTGTTTTTT; CDR3 protein: CASRSETTNEKLFF
V gene: TRBV5-1; D gene: -; clone size: -; J gene: TRBJ2-5; CDR3 DNA: TGCGCCAGCGTGGGTAAAGAGACCCAGTACTTC; CDR3 protein: CASVGKETQYF
V gene: TRBV11-1; D gene: -; clone size: few; J gene: TRBJ2-3; CDR3 DNA: TGTGCCAGCAGCTTGGATTCTTCAGCAGATACGCAGTATTTT; CDR3 protein: CASSLDSSADTQYF
V gene: TRBV21-1; D gene: -; clone size: many; J gene: TRBJ2-5; CDR3 DNA: TGTGCCAGCAGCCGACGTCGAAGGCAAGAGACCCAGTACTTC; CDR3 protein: CASSRRRRQETQYF
V gene: TRBV7-2; D gene: -; clone size: many; J gene: TRBJ2-7; CDR3 DNA: TGTGCCAGCAGCCGCCCCCAGGCCTCCTACGAGCAGTACTTC; CDR3 protein: CASSRPQASYEQYF
V gene: TRBV5-6; D gene: -; clone size: -; J gene: TRBJ2-7; CDR3 DNA: TGTGCCAGCAGCCATTGGGAGGCTGGGGCCCTAGCCTACGAGCAGTACTTC; CDR3 protein: CASSHWEAGALAYEQYF
V gene: TRBV12-3/TRBV12-4; D gene: -; clone size: -; J gene: TRBJ2-1; CDR3 DNA: TGTGCCAGCAGTGTACGGGGAGACAATGAGCAGTTCTTC; CDR3 protein: CASSVRGDNEQFF
V gene: TRBV20-1; D gene: -; clone size: few; J gene: TRBJ1-5; CDR3 DNA: TGCAGTGCCTACACGGGGTTTAGCAATCAGCCCCAGCATTTT; CDR3 protein: CSAYTGFSNQPQHF
V gene: TRBV6-1; D gene: TRBD1; clone size: few; J gene: TRBJ2-5; CDR3 DNA: TGTGCCAGCAGTGTTTACAGGGGGGTTTTGGAGACCCAGTACTTC; CDR3 protein: CASSVYRGVLETQYF
V gene: TRBV5-8; D gene: TRBD1; clone size: -; J gene: TRBJ2-1; CDR3 DNA: TGTGCCAGCAGCTGGGGACAGCCCTACAATGAGCAGTTCTTC; CDR3 protein: CASSWGQPYNEQFF
V gene: TRBV24-1; D gene: -; clone size: -; J gene: TRBJ2-6; CDR3 DNA: TGTGCCACCAGTGAAGGCGGCAGGGGCTACGGGGCCAACGTCCTGACTTTC; CDR3 protein: CATSEGGRGYGANVLTF
V gene: TRBV4-1; D gene: TRBD1; clone size: -; J gene: TRBJ2-1; CDR3 DNA: TGCGCCAGCAGCCCACCGGGACAGGGGGCCGATGAGCAGTTCTTC; CDR3 protein: CASSPPGQGADEQFF
V gene: TRBV7-2; D gene: -; clone size: many; J gene: TRBJ2-7; CDR3 DNA: TGTGCCAGCAGCCGAGAAGTCACAGGGCGTAACGAGCAGTACTTC; CDR3 protein: CASSREVTGRNEQYF
V gene: TRBV30; D gene: TRBD1; clone size: few; J gene: TRBJ2-7; CDR3 DNA: TGTGCCTTAGACCAAACAGGGGGCGGCACCTACGAGCAGTACTTC; CDR3 protein: CALDQTGGGTYEQYF
V gene: TRBV3-1; D gene: -; clone size: once; J gene: TRBJ1-2; CDR3 DNA: TGTGCCAGCACCCTAAGAGGAATTGGGAGCAGGGGCTTCTATGGCTACACCTTC; CDR3 protein: CASTLRGIGSRGFYGYTF
V gene: TRBV7-8; D gene: TRBD1; clone size: -; J gene: TRBJ2-5; CDR3 DNA: TGTGCCAGCAGCCGACGGGACAGGGTCCAAGAGACCCAGTACTTC; CDR3 protein: CASSRRDRVQETQYF
V gene: TRBV9; D gene: -; clone size: few; J gene: TRBJ1-1; CDR3 DNA: TGTGCCAGCAGCGTAGGACCCGAGAGCACTGAAGCTTTCTTT; CDR3 protein: CASSVGPESTEAFF
V gene: TRBV24-1; D gene: TRBD2; clone size: -; J gene: TRBJ2-5; CDR3 DNA: TGTGTCACCAGTGATTGGACTAGCGGGGACGTACAAGAGACCCAGTACTTC; CDR3 protein: CVTSDWTSGDVQETQYF
V gene: TRBV7-2; D gene: -; clone size: few; J gene: TRBJ2-7; CDR3 DNA: TGTGCCAGCAGCTGGCAGGCAGGGGAGTACGAGCAGTACTTC; CDR3 protein: CASSWQAGEYEQYF
V gene: TRBV28; D gene: TRBD1; clone size: few; J gene: TRBJ1-4; CDR3 DNA: TGTGCCAGCAGTTCCGGGACAGGGGGCGACTTCTATGAAAAACTGTTTTTT; CDR3 protein: CASSSGTGGDFYEKLFF
V gene: TRBV7-9; D gene: -; clone size: few; J gene: TRBJ1-2; CDR3 DNA: TGTGCCAGCAGCAGAGGGGGACAAGTCTACACCTTC; CDR3 protein: CASSRGGQVYTF
V gene: TRBV9; D gene: TRBD2; clone size: -; J gene: TRBJ2-5; CDR3 DNA: TGTGCCAGCAGCGAGGAGCGGGGGGGCCGGGTCGGCGAGACCCAGTACTTC; CDR3 protein: CASSEERGGRVGETQYF
V gene: TRBV7-2; D gene: -; clone size: -; J gene: TRBJ2-6; CDR3 DNA: TGTGCCAGCAGCCCCGAAATCTCTGGGGCCAACGTCCTGACTTTC; CDR3 protein: CASSPEISGANVLTF
V gene: TRBV2; D gene: TRBD1; clone size: -; J gene: TRBJ1-5; CDR3 DNA: TGTGCCAGCAGTACAGGGGGAAATAGCAATCAGCCCCAGCATTTT; CDR3 protein: CASSTGGNSNQPQHF
V gene: TRBV5-1; D gene: TRBD1; clone size: many; J gene: TRBJ2-1; CDR3 DNA: TGCGCCAGCAGCTTCGGACAGGGTTCCTACAATGAGCAGTTCTTC; CDR3 protein: CASSFGQGSYNEQFF
V gene: TRBV20-1; D gene: -; clone size: few; J gene: TRBJ2-6; CDR3 DNA: TGCAGTGCTAGAATCCAGGCTGGGGCCAACGTCCTGACTTTC; CDR3 protein: CSARIQAGANVLTF
V gene: TRBV9; D gene: -; clone size: many; J gene: TRBJ2-3; CDR3 DNA: TGTGCCAGCAGCGTAGCGGGGCCCACAGATACGCAGTATTTT; CDR3 protein: CASSVAGPTDTQYF
V gene: TRBV6-1; D gene: -; clone size: many; J gene: TRBJ1-1; CDR3 DNA: TGTGCCAGCAGTCCCCGACAGGTACTTGAAGCTTTCTTT; CDR3 protein: CASSPRQVLEAFF
V gene: TRBV5-1; D gene: -; clone size: -; J gene: TRBJ1-3; CDR3 DNA: TGCGCCAGCAGCGGGGGACGGACTGAAAACACCATATATTTT; CDR3 protein: CASSGGRTENTIYF
V gene: TRBV6-1; D gene: TRBD2; clone size: few; J gene: TRBJ2-2; CDR3 DNA: TGTGCCAGCAGTGAAGAGATTGCGGGGGGGCCATTCACCGGGGAGCTGTTTTTT; CDR3 protein: CASSEEIAGGPFTGELFF